The clone carrying this T cell receptor (beta chain) has more than one count but fewer than ten. There are 15 residues in the CDR3. Germline values: CDR1 MDHEN, CDR2 SYDVKM. TCRdb re-derived calls from the PCR reads in MiXCR, one entry per CDR3 protein. The sample contains some 12,000 distinct CDR3 sequences, around 55% of which appear only once. The data stem from a study of tumor-infiltrating lymphocytes in oesophageal squamous cell carcinoma. The sequencing input was esophageal tumor tissue. This clonotype originated in a female donor with esophageal squamous cell carcinoma. V and J are TRBV28 and TRBJ2-3, with 9 bases lining up with TRBD1. The J call is in doubt because the DNA end fits TRBJ2-7 better. The chain's CDR3 is CASSPYPGQGVEQYF. As DNA, the CDR3 is TGTGCCAGCAGTCCATACCCGGGACAGGGTGTCGAGCAGTACTTC.